What follows describes a single T cell receptor beta chain. This sample was included in a study of blood T cell repertoires in COVID-19. Study at large: Sites across the United States, Italy and Spain contributed samples from acute and convalescent COVID-19. T cells, B-cell-depleted T cells, or PBMCs provided the cDNA or gDNA that served as material.

Methods used by the authors: The assay estimated nucleated cells by amplifying reference gene primers. The data were produced by immunoSEQ multiplex PCR, yet TCRdb's version contains in-frame clones alone and is incomplete. V, J and clone size derive from that table, while D and trimming were established from the DNA sequence. The sample yields around 150,000 clones, around 87% seen once. This clonotype originated in a man in his forties or fifties with active COVID-19. Sequencing used peripheral blood.

CDR3: CASSYSSSANYGYTF. For the CDR3, the DNA is TGTGCCAGCAGTTACTCGTCCAGTGCTAACTATGGCTACACCTTC. The V and J genes are TRBV6-5 and TRBJ1-2; D not resolved. Trimming cost V 0 bases and J 0 bases, with 8 bases left between them. The CDR3 spans 15 residues. Germline V gene data show CDR1 as MNHEY and CDR2 as SVGAGI.